Each of the 3 T cell receptor beta chains below was sequenced from the same sample in a study of T cell repertoires in cytomegalovirus infection (dated by TCRdb to 2018 to 2020). Sequencing took place on an Illumina HiSeq 1500. TCRdb trimmed public reads at Q25 via fastp, called clones via MiXCR and kept in-frame beta chains. Rows merge per CDR3 protein into single entries with the most common DNA and genes. The sample has some 450,000 distinct CDR3 sequences on record, approximately 33% of them singletons. Of the sample, roughly an eighth falls within the top ten clones. The material sequenced was PBMCs. The receptors originated from a human donor in good health (CMV status not recorded). Some clones in this sample may be carry-over from other donors' samples.

This chain links TRBV15 with TRBJ1-1; the match to TRBD1 covers 7 bases. CDR1 is LNHNV, CDR2 YYDKDF, per germline (reference sequence). This CDR3 contains 13 residues. Trimming took 2 bases from V and 7 from J; bases not matched to a gene: 4. CDR3 in DNA: TGTGCCACCAGCAGAAACAGGGGTTATGAAGCTTTCTTT. This codes for CATSRNRGYEAFF.

This clonotype was counted between two and nine times. The chain uses TRBV20-1 and TRBJ1-5; 9 bases line up with TRBD1. The V segment lost 5 bases and the J segment 4 bases; nucleotides outside the gene matches: 9. The CDR3 is 15 amino acids. CDR1 is DFQATT and CDR2 is SNEGSKA in the germline V gene (reference sequence). The CDR3 loop reads CSASTLGQGNQPQHF. In DNA, the CDR3 is TGCAGTGCTTCTACCTTGGGACAGGGAAATCAGCCCCAGCATTTT.

V gene TRBV19 combines with J gene TRBJ1-2; TRBD1 is a possible D gene (6 bases). V dropped 3 bases and J dropped 7 bases, with 15 bases sitting between them. The CDR3 totals 14 residues. The germline V gene encodes CDR1 LNHDA and CDR2 SQIVND (reference sequence). As DNA, the CDR3 is TGTGCCAGTAGTATGCGAGACAGGCTAATTGGCTACACCTTC. The encoded protein is CASSMRDRLIGYTF.